Shown below are 4 T cell receptor beta chains from a single sample sequenced in a study of OX40 agonist ivuxolimab in advanced cancers. The data were produced by immunoSEQ multiplex PCR, yet TCRdb's version contains in-frame clones alone and is incomplete. The sample lists roughly 86,000 clones, 80% to 95% occurring once. The material sequenced was CD4+ or CD8+ T cells sorted from blood, taken in a trial of the OX40 agonist ivuxolimab. Every receptor here comes from an adult with an advanced solid tumor such as melanoma, head and neck, liver or kidney cancer.

The J gene is TRBJ2-1, the V gene TRBV5-1; no reliable D call. The germline V and J ends were trimmed by 2 bases and 6 bases, with 12 bases remaining between them. The CDR3 runs 14 residues. In germline, CDR1 is SGHRS, CDR2 YFSETQ. The CDR3 spells CASSFPPNLNEQFF. CDR3 DNA: TGCGCCAGCAGCTTCCCACCCAACCTCAATGAGCAGTTCTTC.

The chain uses TRBV29-1 and TRBJ2-5, with D maybe TRBD2 (5 bases). The ends were cut back, 4 bases at V and 8 bases at J, with 11 bases in the middle. The germline gives CDR1 SQVTM, CDR2 ANQGSEA. The CDR3 is 11 amino acids. CDR3 sequence reads: CSVGVGSTQYF. The CDR3 region has the DNA TGCAGCGTTGGGGTAGGGAGTACCCAGTACTTC.

V and J are TRBV7-9 and TRBJ2-6; TRBD1 matches 8 bases. The CDR3 has 15 residues. V lost 6 bases, J lost 3 bases, and 4 bases stayed unmatched. From germline, CDR1 is SEHNR and CDR2 FQNEAQ (reference sequence). CDR3 protein: CASRRTGSGANVLTF. CDR3 bases: TGTGCCAGCAGGCGGACAGGGAGTGGGGCCAACGTCCTGACTTTC.

The chain is built from TRBV27 and TRBJ1-5, with D unclear. CDR1 and CDR2 from the germline V gene are MNHEY and SMNVEV (reference sequence). The CDR3 runs to 14 residues. Trimming shortened V by 6 bases and J by 2 bases, and 11 bases separated the two germline ends. This CDR3 is CASSRGRGNQPQHF. CDR3 nucleotide sequence: TGTGCCAGCAGCCGAGGAAGAGGCAATCAGCCCCAGCATTTT.